This TCR beta chain was documented in a study of T cell responses to AZD1222 COVID-19 vaccine. Study-wide points: Rises in breadth and depth of Spike-specific TCRs came after two AZD1222 doses. Donor demographics were predominantly white British with a female majority; clonal diversity may be underestimated.

CDR1 is SGHNT, CDR2 YYREEE, per germline (reference sequence). The CDR3 has 16 residues. Losses at the gene ends were 0 bases for V and 6 bases for J; bases not matched to a gene: 10. This table comes from immunoSEQ multiplex PCR, and its TCRdb copy is limited to in-frame clones, with some not included. Of around 100,000 clones listed, around nine tenths are singletons. Concerning this clone: Its target is not known.

The gene calls are TRBV5-4 and TRBJ1-2; 8 bases fit TRBD1. The sequence was collected from an adult in good health. Sequencing used peripheral blood, obtained on day 0 of AZD1222 vaccination. The CDR3 region has the DNA TGTGCCAGCAGCTTGGGGGGGGACAGGAGTCGGCATGGCTACACCTTC. Its protein is CASSLGGDRSRHGYTF. Using reference TRBV5-4 and TRBJ1-2 for the parts outside the CDR3, the full variable domain is ETGVTQSPTHLIKTRGQQVTLRCSSQSGHNTVSWYQQALGQGPQFIFQYYREEENGRGNFPPRFSGLQFPNYSSELNVNALELDDSALYLCASSLGGDRSRHGYTFGSGTRLTVV.